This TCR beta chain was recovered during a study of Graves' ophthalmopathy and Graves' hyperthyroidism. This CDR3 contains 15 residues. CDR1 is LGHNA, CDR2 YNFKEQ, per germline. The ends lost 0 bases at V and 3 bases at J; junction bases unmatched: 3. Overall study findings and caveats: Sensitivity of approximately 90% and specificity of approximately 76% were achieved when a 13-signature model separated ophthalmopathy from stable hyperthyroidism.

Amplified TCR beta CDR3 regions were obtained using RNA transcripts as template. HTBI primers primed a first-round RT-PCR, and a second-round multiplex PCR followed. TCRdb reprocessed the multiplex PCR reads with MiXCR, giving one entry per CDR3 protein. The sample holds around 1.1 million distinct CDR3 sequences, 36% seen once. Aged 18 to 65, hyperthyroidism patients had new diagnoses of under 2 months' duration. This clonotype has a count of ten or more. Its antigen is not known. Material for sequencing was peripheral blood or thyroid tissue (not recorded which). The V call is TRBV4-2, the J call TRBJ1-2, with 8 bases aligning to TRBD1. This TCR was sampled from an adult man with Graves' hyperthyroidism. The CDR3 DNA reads TGTGCCAGCAGCCAAGAACACAGGGGGGACTATGGCTACACCTTC. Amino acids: CASSQEHRGDYGYTF.